The 28 T cell receptor beta chains below all came from one sample that was sequenced in a study of neurological immune-mediated disorders. TCRdb called the 5' RACE reads again in MiXCR, with one record for every CDR3 protein. The repertoire holds 100,000 to 150,000 distinct CDR3 sequences, about 3.4% seen once, with 1% to 1.5% in the top ten. Sample: PBMCs. The receptors were sampled from a woman aged 25 to 39 with multiple sclerosis.

In its sample, this clonotype was seen many times. The V call is TRBV20-1, the J call TRBJ1-5; D might be TRBD1 (6 bases). V was cut by 4 bases and J by 3 bases, with 10 bases left in between. The CDR3 is made up of 13 amino acids. Germline V CDR1 and CDR2: DFQATT, SNEGSKA (reference sequence). The CDR3 is CSATKGVNQPQHF. DNA for the CDR3: TGCAGTGCTACGAAGGGGGTCAATCAGCCCCAGCATTTT.

This clonotype showed up many times. The chain employs TRBV20-1 and TRBJ2-5, with D perhaps matching TRBD2 (5 bases). Germline CDR1 reads DFQATT; CDR2 reads SNEGSKA (reference sequence). Trimming took off 1 base at V and 7 bases at J, with 16 bases between the two ends. The CDR3 has 14 amino acids. CDR3: CSARGTEDRGTQYF. Here the CDR3 DNA reads TGCAGTGCTAGAGGGACGGAGGACCGTGGGACCCAGTACTTC.

This clonotype was detected ten times or more. V is TRBV12-3 or TRBV12-4 and J is TRBJ1-4; a possible D gene is TRBD1 (5 bases). The CDR3 contains 14 residues. V lost 5 bases, J lost 7 bases, and 14 bases lay in between. The CDR3 sequence is CASSPGFVREKLFF. CDR3 DNA: TGTGCCAGCAGTCCAGGGTTCGTTCGTGAAAAACTGTTTTTT.

This chain connects TRBV20-1 to TRBJ2-1; 7 bases fit TRBD2. This CDR3 spans 16 amino acids. The V gene's germline CDR1 is DFQATT and CDR2 SNEGSKA (reference sequence). V was pared by 2 bases and J by 7 bases, with 14 bases of the junction left unmatched. In nucleotides, the CDR3 is TGCAGTGCTAGATTCCACCCGGGAATAGCGGGTAATGAGCAGTTCTTC. Translated: CSARFHPGIAGNEQFF.

This clonotype was seen ten or more times. The chain uses TRBV20-1 and TRBJ1-3, with 7 bases fitting TRBD1. Germline CDR1 DFQATT, CDR2 SNEGSKA (reference sequence). The CDR3 sequence is 14 residues long. The ends lost 5 bases at V and 4 bases at J; junction bases unmatched: 8. DNA of the CDR3: TGCAGTGCTTCCAATACAGGGGCCGGAAACACCATATATTTT. Translating it yields CSASNTGAGNTIYF.

This clonotype appeared many times. This chain links TRBV10-3 with TRBJ2-5; D unclear. The CDR3 spans 14 residues. V was cut by 0 bases and J by 1 base, with 6 bases left in between. Per the germline V gene, CDR1 is ENHRY and CDR2 is SYGVKD. The CDR3: CAISESGRQETQYF. The CDR3 DNA reads as TGTGCCATCAGTGAGTCAGGACGCCAAGAGACCCAGTACTTC.

This clonotype was seen many times. V and J are TRBV9 and TRBJ1-1, with 8 bases matching TRBD1. The CDR3 contains 15 residues. The trim removed 2 bases at V and 0 bases at J, leaving 3 bases unmatched. Germline assignment: CDR1 SGDLS and CDR2 YYNGEE. The CDR3 sequence is CASSVGTGMNTEAFF. Here the CDR3 DNA reads TGTGCCAGCAGCGTTGGGACAGGCATGAACACTGAAGCTTTCTTT.

This clonotype was detected many times. This sequence joins TRBV20-1 and TRBJ2-7; D gene uncertain. V gave up 4 bases and J gave up 0 bases, with 25 bases separating them. Looked up from germline, CDR1 is DFQATT and CDR2 is SNEGSKA (reference sequence). There are 18 residues in the CDR3. CDR3 DNA: TGCAGTGCTACGCCACCAGGATGGACCAAGGGAAACTCCTACGAGCAGTACTTC. It is translated as CSATPPGWTKGNSYEQYF.

In this sample, this clonotype turned up many times. The V and J genes are TRBV6-1 and TRBJ1-3; D unclear. V gave up 1 base and J gave up 2 bases, with 6 bases separating them. The CDR3 runs 14 residues. CDR1 and CDR2 from the germline V gene are MNHNS and SASEGT. The CDR3 bases are TGTGCCAGCAGTGAAGGGACGGCTGGAAACACCATATATTTT. This codes for CASSEGTAGNTIYF.

This clonotype was seen ten or more times. This chain joins TRBV20-1 and TRBJ2-5; 7 nucleotides align to TRBD1. The CDR3 is 16 amino acids. Looked up from germline, CDR1 is DFQATT and CDR2 is SNEGSKA (reference sequence). Trimming removed 6 bases from V and 3 bases from J; junction bases left unmatched: 16. The DNA of the CDR3 is TGCAGTGCCGTAACAGGGGAAATCACTACTAAAGAGACCCAGTACTTC. Its protein is CSAVTGEITTKETQYF.

This clonotype was seen repeatedly, ten times or more. The rearrangement uses TRBV6-5 and TRBJ1-4, with a possible D match to TRBD1 (5 bases). The CDR3 is made up of 12 amino acids. Trimming pared 5 bases from V and 14 bases from J, leaving 15 bases between. Germline V gene lookup returns CDR1 MNHEY and CDR2 SVGAGI. The CDR3 DNA follows: TGTGCCAGCAGTCGAGAAGGGGACGGTCTGTTTTTT. This codes for CASSREGDGLFF.

This clonotype appeared many times. This chain joins TRBV15 and TRBJ2-1, with 9 positions matching TRBD2. Germline CDR1 and CDR2: LNHNV and YYDKDF (reference sequence). CDR3 length: 16 amino acids. V lost 0 bases, J lost 6 bases, and 6 bases stayed unmatched. DNA for the CDR3: TGTGCCACCAGCAGAGATCTCGGACTAGCGCTCAATGAGCAGTTCTTC. Protein sequence: CATSRDLGLALNEQFF.

In its sample, this clonotype was seen many times. The CDR3 loop is CASSPLHTGSNTGELFF. The CDR3 DNA follows: TGTGCCAGCAGCCCGCTTCACACAGGGAGTAACACCGGGGAGCTGTTTTTT. The chain joins TRBV7-9 to TRBJ2-2; possible D gene TRBD1, 6 bases. The V gene's germline CDR1 is SEHNR and CDR2 FQNEAQ (reference sequence). The CDR3 contains 17 residues. V lost 5 bases and J 2 bases, leaving 18 bases between the germline ends.

This clonotype was recorded at least ten times. The V call is TRBV20-1, the J call TRBJ1-1; the D is unclear. Germline V gene lookup returns CDR1 DFQATT and CDR2 SNEGSKA (reference sequence). The ends were cut back, 3 bases at V and 3 bases at J, with 8 bases in the middle. The CDR3 runs 12 residues. Here the CDR3 DNA reads TGCAGTGCTAGTCTCGTGGACACTGAAGCTTTCTTT. Translating gives CSASLVDTEAFF.

This clonotype was counted ten times or more. The chain carries TRBV5-5 and TRBJ1-5, with TRBD1 matching 11 bases. V lost 0 bases and J lost 7; bases outside the gene matches: 6. From germline, CDR1 is SGHKS and CDR2 YYEKEE (reference sequence). CDR3 length: 16 residues. The CDR3 bases are TGTGCCAGCAGCTTGGACTCCGGGACAGGGGGGCAGCCCCAGCATTTT. Protein: CASSLDSGTGGQPQHF.

The sample holds many counts of this clonotype. This chain connects TRBV7-2 to TRBJ2-3; D perhaps matches TRBD2 (5 bases). Germline CDR1 reads SGHTA; CDR2 reads FQGNSA. The CDR3 covers 15 residues. V shed 4 bases and J shed 2 bases, with 13 bases lying between them. CDR3 in amino acids: CASSSRGSVTDTQYF. Here the CDR3 DNA reads TGTGCCAGCAGCTCTAGAGGGTCAGTCACAGATACGCAGTATTTT.

This clonotype came up many times. The chain joins TRBV7-9 to TRBJ1-4, with D perhaps TRBD1 (5 bases). Trimming cost V 2 bases and J 11 bases, with 18 bases left between them. Germline V lookup: CDR1 SEHNR, CDR2 FQNEAQ (reference sequence). The CDR3 contains 15 residues. The CDR3 spells CASSLSGQGSGKLFF. DNA for the CDR3: TGTGCCAGCAGCTTATCGGGCCAGGGAAGCGGTAAACTGTTTTTT.

Notes on this clonotype: One end of the junction does not line up with germline, which may come from a read error. The chain uses TRBV18 and TRBJ1-1; D might be TRBD1 (5 bases). CDR1 KGHSH and CDR2 LQKENI come from the germline V gene. The CDR3 totals 14 residues. CDR3 bases: TGTGCCAGCTCACCGGAGGGGTTGAACACTGAATCTTTCTTT. Its translation is CASSPEGLNTESFF.

This clonotype was detected many times. The chain carries TRBV7-2 and TRBJ2-2; D unclear. The CDR3 is 12 residues long. The ends were cut back, 1 base at V and 8 bases at J, with 5 bases in the middle. In germline, CDR1 is SGHTA, CDR2 FQGNSA. The CDR3: CASSLGLGELFF. The CDR3 nucleotides are TGTGCCAGCAGCTTAGGTTTAGGGGAGCTGTTTTTT.

This clonotype showed up many times. The gene calls are TRBV20-1 and TRBJ2-5, with 7 bases identical to TRBD2. From germline, CDR1 is DFQATT and CDR2 SNEGSKA (reference sequence). Trimming removed 5 bases from V and 1 base from J; junction bases left unmatched: 4. This CDR3 contains 13 residues. The CDR3 DNA is TGCAGTGCTGTGCTAGCGGTCCAAGAGACCCAGTACTTC. Amino acids: CSAVLAVQETQYF.

This clonotype was counted many times. The chain carries TRBV20-1 and TRBJ2-1, with D unresolved. This CDR3 has 14 residues. The germline V gene encodes CDR1 DFQATT and CDR2 SNEGSKA (reference sequence). The V gene lost 5 bases and the J gene lost 7 bases, with 18 bases spanning the gap. The CDR3 region is CSAPPQSSANEQFF. The CDR3 bases are TGCAGTGCTCCCCCCCAGAGTTCAGCAAATGAGCAGTTCTTC.

This clonotype was observed many times. V and J are TRBV14 and TRBJ2-1; 11 nucleotides line up with TRBD2. The CDR3 totals 16 residues. Per germline, CDR1 SGHDN and CDR2 FVKESK. After removal of 4 bases from V and 7 bases from J, the junction contained 9 bases not matched to a gene. For the CDR3, the DNA is TGTGCCAGCAGCCTACTAGCGGGAGTATCCGTGAATGAGCAGTTCTTC. Its protein is CASSLLAGVSVNEQFF.

This clonotype has ten or more counts. V usage is TRBV20-1 and J usage is TRBJ2-3, with D possibly matching TRBD2 (6 bases). The germline CDR1 and CDR2 sequences are DFQATT and SNEGSKA (reference sequence). There are 16 residues in the CDR3. With 2 bases removed from V and 1 base from J, the gap between germline ends came to 16 bases. CDR3 residues: CSARSGLNAGTDTQYF. CDR3 DNA: TGCAGTGCTAGATCCGGACTAAACGCCGGCACAGATACGCAGTATTTT.

This clonotype has a count of ten or more. V usage is TRBV25-1 and J usage is TRBJ2-1, with D perhaps TRBD1 (7 bases). In germline, CDR1 is MGHDK, CDR2 SYGVNS. This CDR3 region has 13 residues. With 3 bases removed from V and 15 bases from J, the gap between germline ends came to 18 bases. The CDR3 region is CASSESSGGLGFF. The CDR3, as DNA: TGTGCCAGCAGTGAGTCTTCAGGGGGGCTTGGGTTCTTC.

This clonotype was counted a few times. This rearrangement joins TRBV7-2 to TRBJ1-1; 10 bases map to TRBD1. Germline CDR1 and CDR2: SGHTA and FQGNSA. The CDR3 sequence is 17 residues long. V lost 5 bases to trimming and J lost 3 bases; unmatched junction nucleotides: 12. CDR3 bases: TGTGCCAGCAGCCGCCCCCGGGACAGGGGATTAGACACTGAAGCTTTCTTT. Translating gives CASSRPRDRGLDTEAFF.

This clonotype was detected ten times or more. The chain has TRBV27 and TRBJ2-1, with TRBD2 identical over 8 bases. This CDR3 has 17 residues. V shed 6 bases and J 0 bases; nucleotides not matched to a gene: 10. Germline-derived CDR1 and CDR2 are MNHEY and SMNVEV (reference sequence). The CDR3 coding sequence is TGTGCCAGCAGCCACGGGACTAGTCCAAGCTCCTACAATGAGCAGTTCTTC. This codes for CASSHGTSPSSYNEQFF.

This clonotype was recorded many times. V is TRBV20-1 and J is TRBJ2-3, with 13 bases identical to TRBD2. J lost 4 bases, V lost 4 bases, and 20 bases had no gene match. The germline CDR1 and CDR2 sequences are DFQATT and SNEGSKA (reference sequence). The CDR3 contains 20 residues. CDR3 amino acids: CSATAPGLAGRYQHPDTQYF. For the CDR3, the DNA is TGCAGTGCTACCGCACCGGGACTAGCGGGGAGGTATCAGCATCCAGATACGCAGTATTTT.

In its sample, this clonotype was seen many times. DNA of the CDR3: TGTGCCAGCAGTTTAAACCCGGGAACTGGCTACACCTTC. Translation: CASSLNPGTGYTF. The chain uses TRBV12-3 or TRBV12-4 and TRBJ1-2; D gene ambiguous. This CDR3 is built from 13 residues. With 2 bases removed from V and 7 bases from J, the gap between germline ends came to 11 bases.